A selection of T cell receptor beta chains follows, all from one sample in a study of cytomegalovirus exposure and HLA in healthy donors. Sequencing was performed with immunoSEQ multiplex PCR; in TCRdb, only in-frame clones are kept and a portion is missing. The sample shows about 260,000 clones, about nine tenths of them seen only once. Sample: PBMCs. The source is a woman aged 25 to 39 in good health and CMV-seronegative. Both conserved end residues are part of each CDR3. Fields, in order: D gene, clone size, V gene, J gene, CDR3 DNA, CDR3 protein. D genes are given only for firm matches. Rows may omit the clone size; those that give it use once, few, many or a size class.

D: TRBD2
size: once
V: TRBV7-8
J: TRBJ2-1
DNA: TGTGCCAGCAGCTTACAGGTCGTAATAGCGGGAGAGAATGAGCAGTTCTTC
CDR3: CASSLQVVIAGENEQFF

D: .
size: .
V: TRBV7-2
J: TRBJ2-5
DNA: TGTGCCAGCAGCTTAGGAGGGACGATGGAGACCCAGTACTTC
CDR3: CASSLGGTMETQYF

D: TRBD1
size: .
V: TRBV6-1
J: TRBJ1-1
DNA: TGTGCCAGCAGGAGTACAGGGGGTAACACTGAAGCTTTCTTT
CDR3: CASRSTGGNTEAFF

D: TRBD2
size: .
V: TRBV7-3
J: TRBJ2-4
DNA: TGTGCCAGCAGCCGGAAACGGGGACTAGCGGGAGAGGAAGGCATTCAGTACTTC
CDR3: CASSRKRGLAGEEGIQYF

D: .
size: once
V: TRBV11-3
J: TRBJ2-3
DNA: TGTGCCAGCAGCTGGCGGTTGGATACGCAGTATTTT
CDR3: CASSWRLDTQYF

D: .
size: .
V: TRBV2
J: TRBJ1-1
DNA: TGTGCCACCAGTTCGGTCAGGGCGAACACTGAAGCTTTCTTT
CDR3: CATSSVRANTEAFF

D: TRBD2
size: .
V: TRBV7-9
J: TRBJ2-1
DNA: TGTGCCAGCAGCCCCCCGACTAGCGGGAGGCTATACAATGAGCAGTTCTTC
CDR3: CASSPPTSGRLYNEQFF

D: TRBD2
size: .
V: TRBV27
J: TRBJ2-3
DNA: TGTGCCACGGGAGGGGTGGTCGGCACAGATACGCAGTATTTT
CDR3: CATGGVVGTDTQYF

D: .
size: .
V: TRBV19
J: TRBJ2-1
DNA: TGTGCCAGTAGTATTTCCTACAATGAGCAGTTCTTC
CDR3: CASSISYNEQFF

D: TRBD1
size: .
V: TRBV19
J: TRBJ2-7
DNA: TGTGCCAGTAGTATCGGGACAGGGGGCTCCTACGAGCAGTACTTC
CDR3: CASSIGTGGSYEQYF

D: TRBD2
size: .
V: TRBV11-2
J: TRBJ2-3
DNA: TGTGCCAGCAGCTTGGCGGGAGGTCGGGCAGATACGCAGTATTTT
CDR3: CASSLAGGRADTQYF

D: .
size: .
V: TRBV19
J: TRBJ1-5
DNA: TGTGCCAGTAGTATCCCGGCGCAGGCCTCCTATCAGCCCCAGCATTTT
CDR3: CASSIPAQASYQPQHF

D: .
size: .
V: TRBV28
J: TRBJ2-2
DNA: TGTGCCAGCAGGCCTACCGGGACCCGGAGCACCGGGGAGCTGTTTTTT
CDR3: CASRPTGTRSTGELFF

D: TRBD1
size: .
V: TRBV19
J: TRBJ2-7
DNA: TGTGCCAGTACCCCGACAGGGGGCTCTTACGAGCAGTACTTC
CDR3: CASTPTGGSYEQYF

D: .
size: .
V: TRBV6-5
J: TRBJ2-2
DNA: TGTGCCAGCAGCCAAGGGGCCGGGGAGCTGTTTTTT
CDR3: CASSQGAGELFF

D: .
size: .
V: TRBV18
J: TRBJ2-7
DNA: TGTGCCAGCTCACCAAGCCAGGGAGACTACGAGCAGTACTTC
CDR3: CASSPSQGDYEQYF

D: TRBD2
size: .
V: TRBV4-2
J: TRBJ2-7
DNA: TGTGCCAGCAGCCAAGACCTAGCGGGAGTAGCCGAGCAGTACTTC
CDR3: CASSQDLAGVAEQYF

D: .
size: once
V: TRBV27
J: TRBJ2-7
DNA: TGTGCCAGCAGTTTCGGGCAGGACTACGAGCAGTACTTC
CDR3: CASSFGQDYEQYF

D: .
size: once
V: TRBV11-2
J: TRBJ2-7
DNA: TGTGCCAGCAGCTTAGGGGGTGGGTACGAGCAGTACTTC
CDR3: CASSLGGGYEQYF

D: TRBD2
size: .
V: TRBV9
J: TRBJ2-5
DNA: TGTGCCAGCAGCCCCGCTAGCGGGAGCGCCGAGACCCAGTACTTC
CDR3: CASSPASGSAETQYF

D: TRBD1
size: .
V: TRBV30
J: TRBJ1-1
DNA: TGTGCCTGGAGAACCGGCCGGGTGGAGGGGGCGAACACTGAAGCTTTCTTT
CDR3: CAWRTGRVEGANTEAFF

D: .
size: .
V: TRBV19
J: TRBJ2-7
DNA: TGTGCCAGTAGTACGGACACCGGACAGACCTACGAGCAGTACTTC
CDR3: CASSTDTGQTYEQYF

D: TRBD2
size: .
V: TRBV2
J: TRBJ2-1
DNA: TGTGCCAGCGGTATAGCGGGAGTCGGCTACAATGAGCAGTTCTTC
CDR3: CASGIAGVGYNEQFF

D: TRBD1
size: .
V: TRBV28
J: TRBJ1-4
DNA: TGTGCCAGCAGTTTTCAAGGGGGCCTTGAAAAACTGTTTTTT
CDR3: CASSFQGGLEKLFF

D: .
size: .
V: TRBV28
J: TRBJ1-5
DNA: TGTGCCAGCACTGGGACGTCGGTCAATCAGCCCCAGCATTTT
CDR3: CASTGTSVNQPQHF

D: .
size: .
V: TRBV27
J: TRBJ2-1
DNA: TGTGCCAGCAGTTTGGCCGGCAGCACCTACAATGAGCAGTTCTTC
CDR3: CASSLAGSTYNEQFF

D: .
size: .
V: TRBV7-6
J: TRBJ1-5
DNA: TGTGCCAGCAGCCTAGGACAGTATAGCAATCAGCCCCAGCATTTT
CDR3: CASSLGQYSNQPQHF

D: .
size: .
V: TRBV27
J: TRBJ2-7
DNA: TGTGCCAGCAGCAGGTTGTCCCACTACGAGCAGTACTTC
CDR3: CASSRLSHYEQYF

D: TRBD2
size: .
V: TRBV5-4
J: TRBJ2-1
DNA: TGTGCCAGCAGCTCCGCGGGAGGAGCGTCCTACAATGAGCAGTTCTTC
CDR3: CASSSAGGASYNEQFF

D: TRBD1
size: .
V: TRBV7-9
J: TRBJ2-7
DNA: TGTGCCAGCAGGCCTAGACAGGGGAGCTCCTACGAGCAGTACTTC
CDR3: CASRPRQGSSYEQYF

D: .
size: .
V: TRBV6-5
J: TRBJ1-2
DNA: TGTGCCAGCAGTTTAAGGGGTTTAGGCTATGGCTACACCTTC
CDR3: CASSLRGLGYGYTF

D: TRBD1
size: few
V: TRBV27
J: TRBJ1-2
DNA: TGTGCCAGCAGTGGCCTTCGTAGGGGGCTCGGCTATGGCTACACCTTC
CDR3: CASSGLRRGLGYGYTF

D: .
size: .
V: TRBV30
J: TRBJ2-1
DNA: TGTGCCTGGAGTTTCGGGACCAGCAATGAGCAGTTCTTC
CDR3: CAWSFGTSNEQFF

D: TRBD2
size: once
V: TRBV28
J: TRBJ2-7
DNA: TGTGCCAGCAGTCTCTATAGCGGGCCCTACGAGCAGTACTTC
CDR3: CASSLYSGPYEQYF

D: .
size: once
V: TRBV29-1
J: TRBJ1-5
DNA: TGCAGCGTTGAAACAGGTGGAAGCAATCAGCCCCAGCATTTT
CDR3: CSVETGGSNQPQHF

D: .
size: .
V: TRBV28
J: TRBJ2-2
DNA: TGTGCCAGCAGTCTCTGGGGAGCGGGCAACACCGGGGAGCTGTTTTTT
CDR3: CASSLWGAGNTGELFF

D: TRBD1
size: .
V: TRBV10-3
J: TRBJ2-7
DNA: TGTGCCATCAGTGAGTCGATATCTACAGGGGCCCGCGAGCAGTACTTC
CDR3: CAISESISTGAREQYF

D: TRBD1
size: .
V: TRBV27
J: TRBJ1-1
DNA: TGTGCCAGCAGTTTGATCCCCCCCTGGACAGGGGCGAACACTGAAGCTTTCTTT
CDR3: CASSLIPPWTGANTEAFF

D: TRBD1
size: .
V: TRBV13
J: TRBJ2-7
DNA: TGTGCCAGCAGCGTCCGGGCAGGGGGCTCTTACGAGCAGTACTTC
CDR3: CASSVRAGGSYEQYF

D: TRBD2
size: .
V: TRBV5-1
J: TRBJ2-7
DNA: TGCGCCAGCAGCTCCCAGACTAGCGGGACCGACGAGCAGTACTTC
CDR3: CASSSQTSGTDEQYF

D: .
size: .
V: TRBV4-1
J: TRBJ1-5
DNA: TGCGCCAGCAGCCAATTCGTCCCTCAAGGGGGAGGGGCGGGATTCGCCAATCAGCCCCAGCATTTT
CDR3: CASSQFVPQGGGAGFANQPQHF

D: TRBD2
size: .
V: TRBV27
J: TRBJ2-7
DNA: TGTGCCAGCAGTCCTTGGACTAGCGGGCCCCTAAACATATACGAGCAGTACTTC
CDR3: CASSPWTSGPLNIYEQYF

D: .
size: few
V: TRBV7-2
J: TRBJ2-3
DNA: TGTGCCAGCAGCTATGTCCTCGGTAGCGGTCCCACAGATACGCAGTATTTT
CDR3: CASSYVLGSGPTDTQYF

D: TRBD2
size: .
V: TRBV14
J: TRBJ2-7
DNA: TGTGCCAGCAGCCAAGATGAAACTTCTACTAGCGGTCTCTACGAGCAGTACTTC
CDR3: CASSQDETSTSGLYEQYF

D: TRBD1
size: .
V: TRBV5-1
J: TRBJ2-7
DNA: TGCGCCAGCAGCCCCGGGACAGTTTTCTCCTACGAGCAGTACTTC
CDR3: CASSPGTVFSYEQYF

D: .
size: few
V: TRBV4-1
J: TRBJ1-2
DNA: TGCGCCAGCAGCCAAGAGCCAGGGCGTGGTGATGGCTACACCTTC
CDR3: CASSQEPGRGDGYTF

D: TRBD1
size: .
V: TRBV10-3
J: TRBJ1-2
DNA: TGTGCCATCAGTAAGTCGGGACAGGGAAACTATGGCTACACCTTC
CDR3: CAISKSGQGNYGYTF

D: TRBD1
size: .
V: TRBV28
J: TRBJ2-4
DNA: TGTGCCAGTAGCCCAGGGGGAGATACCAAAAACATTCAGTACTTC
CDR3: CASSPGGDTKNIQYF

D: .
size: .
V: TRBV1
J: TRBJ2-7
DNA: TGCACCAGCAGCCAAGCGGGGCCGGGACTAGCGGAATACGAGCAGTACTTC
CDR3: CTSSQAGPGLAEYEQYF

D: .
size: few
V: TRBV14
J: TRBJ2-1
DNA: TGTGCCAGCAGCCAAAGGACCGATTACAATGAGCAGTTCTTC
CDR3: CASSQRTDYNEQFF

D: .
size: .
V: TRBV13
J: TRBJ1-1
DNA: TGTGCCAGCAGCTTAGATCTGGACAGGAACACTGAAGCTTTCTTT
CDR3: CASSLDLDRNTEAFF

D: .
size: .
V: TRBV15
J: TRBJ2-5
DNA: TGTGCCACCAGCAAATCCGGGACGGAGAAAGAGACCCAGTACTTC
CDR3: CATSKSGTEKETQYF

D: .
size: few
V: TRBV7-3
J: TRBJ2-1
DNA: TGTGCCAGCAGCTTAACCCCACAGGGCCGGTACAATGAGCAGTTCTTC
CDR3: CASSLTPQGRYNEQFF

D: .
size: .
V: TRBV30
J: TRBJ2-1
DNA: TGTGCCTGGCAGCGTTCGGGAAGGGTACGTGAGCAGTTCTTC
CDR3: CAWQRSGRVREQFF

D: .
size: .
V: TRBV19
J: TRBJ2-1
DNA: TGTGCCAGTAGTATAGCTGGGAGATCCTACAATGAGCAGTTCTTC
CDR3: CASSIAGRSYNEQFF

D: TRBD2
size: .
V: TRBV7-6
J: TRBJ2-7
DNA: TGTGCCAGCAGCCCTAGGGGCGGGAGGGCCGGCGAGCAGTACTTC
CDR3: CASSPRGGRAGEQYF

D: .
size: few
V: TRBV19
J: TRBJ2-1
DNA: TGTGCCAGTAGTTGGGCGGGTGGGGACAATGAGCAGTTCTTC
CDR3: CASSWAGGDNEQFF

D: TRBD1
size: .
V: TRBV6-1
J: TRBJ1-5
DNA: TGTGCCAGCAGTGAAATCAGGACAGGGAGGCAGCCCCAGCATTTT
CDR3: CASSEIRTGRQPQHF

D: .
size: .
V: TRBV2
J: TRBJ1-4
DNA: TGTGCCAGCAGTGAGGACAGAACAACTAATGAAAAACTGTTTTTT
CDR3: CASSEDRTTNEKLFF

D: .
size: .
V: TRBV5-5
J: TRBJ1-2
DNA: TGTGCCAGCAGCTTGGCCGCGGGGGTCTCGGGCTACACCTTC
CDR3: CASSLAAGVSGYTF